A selection of T cell receptor beta chains follows, all from one sample in a study of T cell responses to AZD1222 COVID-19 vaccine. TCRdb's copy holds only in-frame clones and misses some; the assay was immunoSEQ multiplex PCR. Here the sample spans approximately 110,000 clones, roughly nine tenths being singletons. Material: peripheral blood, obtained on day 0 of AZD1222 vaccination. The receptors were gathered from an adult in good health. The CDR3 runs from the conserved cysteine through the conserved F or W. D genes are given only for firm matches. Rows may omit the clone size; those that give it use once, few, many or a size class.

TRBJ1-4 NA NA TRBV7-6 CASSSRAGVGGEKLFF TGTGCCAGCAGTTCCAGGGCGGGCGTCGGTGGAGAAAAACTGTTTTTT
TRBJ1-4 NA NA TRBV5-1 CASSLLGPTNEKLFF TGCGCCAGCAGCTTGTTAGGACCAACTAATGAAAAACTGTTTTTT
TRBJ1-4 NA NA TRBV6-5 CASGLGGGEKLFF TGTGCCAGCGGACTAGGGGGGGGTGAAAAACTGTTTTTT
TRBJ1-1 NA NA TRBV6-5 CASRRTSNTEAFF TGTGCCAGCAGGAGGACCTCGAACACTGAAGCTTTCTTT
TRBJ1-1 NA NA TRBV4-3 CASSQLPGDTEAFF TGCGCCAGCAGCCAACTACCGGGGGACACTGAAGCTTTCTTT
TRBJ1-4 NA NA TRBV5-6 CASSIEGQGQYEKLFF TGTGCCAGCAGCATTGAGGGGCAGGGCCAATATGAAAAACTGTTTTTT
TRBJ1-4 NA NA TRBV19 CASSSGETNEKLFF TGTGCCAGTAGTTCAGGCGAGACTAATGAAAAACTGTTTTTT
TRBJ2-1 once NA TRBV5-4 CASTPGGLLNEQFF TGTGCCAGCACCCCCGGGGGACTGCTAAATGAGCAGTTCTTC
TRBJ1-1 NA TRBD1 TRBV18 CASSYGQEYTEAFF TGTGCCAGCTCATACGGACAGGAGTACACTGAAGCTTTCTTT
TRBJ1-3 NA TRBD1 TRBV18 CASSPPGQGGGNTIYF TGTGCCAGCTCACCTCCAGGACAGGGGGGCGGAAACACCATATATTTT
TRBJ1-1 once NA TRBV10-1 CASSESGVHTEAFF TGCGCCAGCAGTGAGTCTGGTGTCCACACTGAAGCTTTCTTT
TRBJ1-1 NA NA TRBV27 CASSALGRVNTEAFF TGTGCCAGCAGTGCTTTGGGTCGGGTGAACACTGAAGCTTTCTTT
TRBJ2-7 NA TRBD1 TRBV6-6 CASTQDRVSYEQYF TGTGCCAGCACCCAGGACAGGGTATCCTACGAGCAGTACTTC
TRBJ1-5 NA NA TRBV30 CAWSVRGGFGNQPQHF TGTGCCTGGAGTGTACGGGGGGGCTTTGGCAATCAGCCCCAGCATTTT
TRBJ2-7 NA NA TRBV25-1 CASSRARGEQYF TGTGCCAGCAGTCGCGCTCGGGGGGAGCAGTACTTC
TRBJ2-7 NA NA TRBV4-2 CASGDMDEQYF TGTGCCAGCGGGGATATGGACGAGCAGTACTTC
TRBJ1-1 NA TRBD1 TRBV27 CASGTGTGGTEAFF TGTGCCAGCGGAACCGGGACAGGGGGCACTGAAGCTTTCTTT
TRBJ2-2 NA NA TRBV13 CASSLETENTGELFF TGTGCCAGCAGCTTAGAGACCGAGAACACCGGGGAGCTGTTTTTT
TRBJ1-2 once NA TRBV5-8 CASSRTSIGDGYTF TGTGCCAGCAGCCGGACCTCAATTGGCGATGGCTACACCTTC
TRBJ2-2 NA NA TRBV7-9 CASSAENTGELFF TGTGCCAGCAGCGCGGAAAACACCGGGGAGCTGTTTTTT
TRBJ1-1 NA TRBD1 TRBV10-3 CAIAGQGNTEAFF TGTGCCATCGCGGGACAGGGTAATACTGAAGCTTTCTTT
TRBJ1-5 NA TRBD1 TRBV19 CASSRTGEYSNQPQHF TGTGCCAGTAGTCGGACAGGGGAATATAGCAATCAGCCCCAGCATTTT
TRBJ2-2 NA NA TRBV18 CASSPAYGVGELFF TGTGCCAGCTCCCCGGCGTACGGAGTCGGGGAGCTGTTTTTT
TRBJ1-4 NA TRBD1 TRBV6-6 CASRRTRTTGINEKLFF TGTGCCAGCAGACGAACTCGAACGACAGGGATTAATGAAAAACTGTTTTTT
TRBJ1-4 NA TRBD1 TRBV7-8 CASSWGQGGGKLFF TGTGCCAGCAGCTGGGGACAGGGAGGGGGAAAACTGTTTTTT
TRBJ1-1 NA NA TRBV20-1 CSAQQNTEAFF TGCAGTGCCCAGCAAAACACTGAAGCTTTCTTT
TRBJ1-5 once NA TRBV30 CAWSEAERGPQHF TGTGCCTGGAGTGAGGCGGAGCGAGGGCCCCAGCATTTT
TRBJ2-3 NA TRBD2 TRBV5-1 CASSLLAGTDTQYF TGCGCCAGCAGCTTGTTAGCGGGAACAGATACGCAGTATTTT
TRBJ1-5 NA NA TRBV21-1 CASSLDGGVGKPQHF TGTGCCAGCAGCCTCGATGGGGGGGTTGGTAAGCCCCAGCATTTT
TRBJ2-3 NA TRBD2 TRBV27 CASSFRASGRGDTQYF TGTGCCAGCAGTTTTAGGGCTAGCGGGAGAGGAGATACGCAGTATTTT
TRBJ2-5 NA NA TRBV3-1/TRBV3-2 CASSPSAGETQYF TGTGCCAGCAGCCCATCGGCGGGAGAGACCCAGTACTTC
TRBJ1-2 NA TRBD1 TRBV4-1 CASSQGAGTGVYGYTF TGCGCCAGCAGCCAAGGTGCCGGGACAGGGGTCTATGGCTACACCTTC
TRBJ1-4 NA NA TRBV6-5 CASRPYTTNEKLFF TGTGCCAGCAGACCTTACACAACTAATGAAAAACTGTTTTTT
TRBJ2-3 NA TRBD1 TRBV30 CAYDRVIADTQYF TGTGCCTATGACAGGGTTATAGCAGATACGCAGTATTTT
TRBJ1-1 NA NA TRBV11-2 CASSLGGRGTEAFF TGTGCCAGCAGCTTAGGAGGGCGCGGCACTGAAGCTTTCTTT
TRBJ1-2 NA NA TRBV29-1 CSVAVQSGSYTF TGCAGCGTTGCCGTACAATCGGGTAGCTACACCTTC
TRBJ2-1 NA NA TRBV11-3 CATAWSHYNEQFF TGTGCCACCGCCTGGAGTCACTACAATGAGCAGTTCTTC
TRBJ2-3 NA NA TRBV5-1 CASSPGPSFFPDTQYF TGCGCCAGCAGCCCCGGACCCTCTTTTTTCCCAGATACGCAGTATTTT
TRBJ1-3 NA NA TRBV11-3 CASSLSIGNTIYF TGTGCCAGCAGCTTGTCGATTGGAAACACCATATATTTT
TRBJ2-1 NA TRBD2 TRBV18 CASSPTLAGDNEQFF TGTGCCAGCTCACCAACGCTAGCGGGAGACAATGAGCAGTTCTTC
TRBJ2-3 NA NA TRBV18 CASSTARETDTQYF TGTGCCAGCTCGACGGCCCGAGAGACAGATACGCAGTATTTT
TRBJ2-5 NA NA TRBV9 CASSVDTAQETQYF TGTGCCAGCAGCGTAGACACAGCCCAAGAGACCCAGTACTTC